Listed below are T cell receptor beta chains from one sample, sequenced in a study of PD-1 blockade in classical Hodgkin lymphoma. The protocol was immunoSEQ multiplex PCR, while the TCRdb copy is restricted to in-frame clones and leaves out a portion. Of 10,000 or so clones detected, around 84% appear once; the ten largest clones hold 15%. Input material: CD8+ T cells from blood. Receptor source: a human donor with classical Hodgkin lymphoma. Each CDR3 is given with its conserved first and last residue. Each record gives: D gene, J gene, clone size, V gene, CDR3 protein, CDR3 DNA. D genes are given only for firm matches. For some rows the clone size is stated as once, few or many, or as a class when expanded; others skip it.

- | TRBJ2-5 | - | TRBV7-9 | CASTPRWGQEETQYF | TGTGCCAGCACCCCCCGGTGGGGCCAGGAGGAGACCCAGTACTTC
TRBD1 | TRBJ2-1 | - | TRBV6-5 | CASRPQGAPVNEQFF | TGTGCCAGCAGGCCACAGGGGGCGCCGGTCAATGAGCAGTTCTTC
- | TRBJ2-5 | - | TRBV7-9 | CASSLARELPETQYF | TGTGCCAGCAGCTTAGCGAGAGAGCTCCCAGAGACCCAGTACTTC
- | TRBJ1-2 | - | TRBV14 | CASSQRPGGSYYGYTF | TGTGCCAGCAGCCAGAGGCCGGGAGGCAGCTACTATGGCTACACCTTC
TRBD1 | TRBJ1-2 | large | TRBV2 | CASSEGQEIDYGYTF | TGTGCCAGCAGTGAGGGACAGGAGATTGACTATGGCTACACCTTC
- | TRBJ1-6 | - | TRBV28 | CASSTPREKNSPLHF | TGTGCCAGCAGCACCCCCCGGGAGAAAAATTCACCCCTCCACTTT
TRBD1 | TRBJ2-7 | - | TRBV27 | CASSPWTGGLGEQYF | TGTGCCAGCAGTCCGTGGACAGGGGGCCTAGGGGAGCAGTACTTC
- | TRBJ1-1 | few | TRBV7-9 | CASAPLFWDTEAFF | TGTGCCAGCGCCCCGCTTTTTTGGGACACTGAAGCTTTCTTT
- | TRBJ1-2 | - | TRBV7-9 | CASSFRAAYGYTF | TGTGCCAGCAGCTTTAGGGCAGCCTATGGCTACACCTTC
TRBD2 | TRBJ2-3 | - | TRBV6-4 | CASSDTASGGTDTQYF | TGTGCCAGCAGTGACACGGCTAGCGGGGGCACAGATACGCAGTATTTT
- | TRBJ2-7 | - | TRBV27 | CASSFPGAEQYF | TGTGCCAGCAGTTTTCCAGGGGCCGAGCAGTACTTC
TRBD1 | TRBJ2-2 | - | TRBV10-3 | CAISDATGRNTGELFF | TGTGCCATCAGTGATGCGACAGGGAGGAACACCGGGGAGCTGTTTTTT
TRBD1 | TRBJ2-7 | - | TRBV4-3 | CASSQGQGTYEQYF | TGCGCCAGCAGCCAAGGACAGGGTACCTACGAGCAGTACTTC
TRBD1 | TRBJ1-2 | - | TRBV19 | CASSWDSTYGYTF | TGTGCCAGTAGCTGGGACAGCACCTATGGCTACACCTTC
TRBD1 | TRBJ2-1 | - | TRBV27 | CASSSGDRADEQFF | TGTGCCAGCAGTTCAGGGGACAGGGCAGATGAGCAGTTCTTC
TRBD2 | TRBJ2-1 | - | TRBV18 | CASSPDLGRGPYNEQFF | TGTGCCAGCTCACCCGACCTGGGGAGGGGCCCCTACAATGAGCAGTTCTTC
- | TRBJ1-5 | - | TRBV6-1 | CASSDIRAAFGNQPQHF | TGTGCCAGCAGTGATATCAGGGCGGCGTTTGGCAATCAGCCCCAGCATTTT
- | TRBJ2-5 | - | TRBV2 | CASSVGELQYF | TGTGCCAGCAGTGTGGGAGAGTTACAGTACTTC
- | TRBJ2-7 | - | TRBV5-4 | CASSPGVSYEQYF | TGTGCCAGCAGCCCCGGGGTCTCCTACGAGCAGTACTTC
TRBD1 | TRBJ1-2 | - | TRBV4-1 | CASSQETGGMDYGYTF | TGCGCCAGCAGCCAAGAGACAGGGGGAATGGACTATGGCTACACCTTC
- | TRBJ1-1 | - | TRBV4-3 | CASSQYEGVSEAFF | TGCGCCAGCAGCCAATATGAGGGGGTAAGTGAAGCTTTCTTT
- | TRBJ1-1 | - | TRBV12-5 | CASAAGFTEAFF | TGTGCTAGTGCCGCGGGATTCACTGAAGCTTTCTTT
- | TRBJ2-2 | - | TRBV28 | CASSSTSTGELFF | TGTGCCAGCAGCTCGACCTCGACCGGGGAGCTGTTTTTT
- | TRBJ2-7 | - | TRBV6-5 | CASRISYEQYF | TGTGCCAGCAGGATCTCCTACGAGCAGTACTTC
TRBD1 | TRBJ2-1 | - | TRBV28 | CASSSPGQGWDEQFF | TGTGCCAGCAGTTCCCCGGGACAGGGGTGGGATGAGCAGTTCTTC
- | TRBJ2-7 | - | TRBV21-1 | CASSKGETGGPYEQYF | TGTGCCAGCAGCAAAGGCGAGACAGGGGGCCCCTACGAGCAGTACTTC
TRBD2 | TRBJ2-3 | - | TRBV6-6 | CASSYSEAGGTDTQYF | TGTGCCAGCAGTTACTCGGAAGCGGGGGGCACAGATACGCAGTATTTT
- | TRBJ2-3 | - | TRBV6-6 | CASSTHSDTQYF | TGTGCCAGCAGTACCCATTCAGATACGCAGTATTTT
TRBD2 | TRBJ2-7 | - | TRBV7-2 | CASSWGGVSEQYF | TGTGCCAGCAGCTGGGGAGGGGTCTCCGAGCAGTACTTC
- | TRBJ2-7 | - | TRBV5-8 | CASSLGQVPRYEQYF | TGTGCCAGCAGCTTGGGGCAGGTTCCGCGCTACGAGCAGTACTTC
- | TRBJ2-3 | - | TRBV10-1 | CASSARGARSDTQYF | TGCGCCAGCAGCGCCCGGGGGGCCCGGTCAGATACGCAGTATTTT
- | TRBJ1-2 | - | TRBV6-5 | CASSYGGHIYGYTF | TGTGCCAGCAGTTACGGTGGACACATCTATGGCTACACCTTC
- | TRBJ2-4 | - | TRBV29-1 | CSVKAGGKNIQYF | TGCAGCGTTAAAGCAGGGGGGAAAAACATTCAGTACTTC
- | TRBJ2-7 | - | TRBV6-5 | CASSPSGAASYEQYF | TGTGCCAGCAGCCCCTCAGGGGCCGCCTCCTACGAGCAGTACTTC
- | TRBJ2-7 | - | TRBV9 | CASSPRMAQGLYEQYF | TGTGCCAGCAGCCCGCGAATGGCACAGGGCCTCTACGAGCAGTACTTC
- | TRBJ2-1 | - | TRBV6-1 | CASRHLYNEQFF | TGTGCCAGCAGGCACCTCTACAATGAGCAGTTCTTC
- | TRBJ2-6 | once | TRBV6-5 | CASSYSEDGANVLTF | TGTGCCAGCAGTTATAGTGAGGATGGGGCCAACGTCCTGACTTTC
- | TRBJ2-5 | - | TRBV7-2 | CASSLEIYGGLQETQYF | TGTGCCAGCAGCTTAGAGATTTATGGGGGGTTGCAAGAGACCCAGTACTTC
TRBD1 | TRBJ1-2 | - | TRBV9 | CASSVWDRGTYGYTF | TGTGCCAGCAGCGTATGGGACAGGGGAACCTATGGCTACACCTTC
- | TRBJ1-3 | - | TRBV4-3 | CASSHRVLKAPGNTIYF | TGCGCCAGCAGCCACCGGGTCCTAAAGGCTCCTGGAAACACCATATATTTT
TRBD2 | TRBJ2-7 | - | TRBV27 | CASSMGLVYEQYF | TGTGCCAGCAGTATGGGACTAGTCTACGAGCAGTACTTC
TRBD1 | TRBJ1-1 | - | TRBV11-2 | CASSFRTGTTEAFF | TGTGCCAGCAGCTTCCGGACAGGGACCACTGAAGCTTTCTTT
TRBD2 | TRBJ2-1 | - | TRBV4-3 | CASSQGTSGGPYNEQFF | TGCGCCAGCAGCCAAGGGACTAGCGGGGGACCATACAATGAGCAGTTCTTC